This T cell receptor beta chain was identified during a study of cytomegalovirus exposure and HLA in healthy donors. 13 Jbeta primers and 60 Vbeta primers were used for the PCR. Here immunoSEQ multiplex PCR was the method, and the copy in TCRdb shows in-frame clones only, minus some. The data contain some 130,000 clones, 70% to 80% of them singletons. The CDR3 sequence is 14 residues long. The V gene end was trimmed by 11 bases and the J gene end by 9 bases; junction bases not matched to a gene: 16. Germline values: CDR1 LNHDA, CDR2 SQIVND (reference sequence). This receptor was obtained from a female donor in good health and CMV-seropositive. The chain uses TRBV19 and TRBJ1-5, with 7 bases fitting TRBD1. Sequencing input: PBMCs. This CDR3 reads CALGGGQASGPQHF. The DNA of the CDR3 is TGTGCCCTTGGTGGTGGACAGGCTTCGGGGCCCCAGCATTTT.